This T cell receptor (beta chain) appears in the sequencing data of a study of low-dose radiotherapy and immunotherapy resistance in tumors. At the level of the study: Those assigned to Cohort 2 were treated with 1 Gy per fraction every two weeks (13 Gy in total over 26 weeks). Daily intake of oral aspirin 300 mg by patients lasted four cycles and began on cycle 1 day 1.

First-strand cDNA relied on TRAV- and TRBV-specific primers spanning alpha and beta chains. TCRs underwent about 20 PCR cycles of amplification with a constant-region primer and V-primer adapter. Amplification of isolated mRNA was accomplished via in vitro transcription. In TCRdb, the reads were re-called with MiXCR into one record per CDR3 protein. The table has under 95,000 distinct CDR3 sequences, about a sixth seen once; the top ten hold 2.8%. Time point denoted: before trial treatment. Per the germline V gene, CDR1 is DFQATT and CDR2 is SNEGSKA (reference sequence). Trimming removed 2 bases at V and 4 bases at J, with 14 bases between. The CDR3 contains 14 residues. This clonotype was detected ten times or more.

The source is a male donor with prostate cancer. The sequenced sample was PBMCs, obtained before treatment. V usage is TRBV20-1 and J usage is TRBJ1-2; tentative D call: TRBD1 (6 bases). The CDR3 coding sequence is TGCAGTGCTAGAAGACAGGATCGATTCTATGGCTACACCTTC. This sequence encodes CSARRQDRFYGYTF.